The present T cell receptor (beta chain) was sequenced within a study of blood T cell repertoires in COVID-19. At the level of the study: Samples taken during acute and convalescent COVID-19 were collected in the United States, Italy and Spain. From T cells, B-cell-depleted T cells, or PBMCs came the material, which was cDNA or gDNA.

Some clones are missing from TCRdb's copy, which holds only in-frame ones; the method was immunoSEQ multiplex PCR. The data hold 40,000 to 55,000 clones, with approximately 84% observed a single time. J was trimmed by 3 bases and V by 4 bases; bases with no gene match: 8. The CDR3 is 15 amino acids. CDR1 is SGHDT and CDR2 is YYEEEE in the germline V gene. The TCR sequence derives from a man aged 45-65 years with active COVID-19. Input material: peripheral blood. The V gene is TRBV5-6, the J gene TRBJ2-7, with 9 bases aligning to TRBD1. The CDR3 coding sequence is TGTGCCAGCAGCCCCGACAGGGGGAGATACTACGAGCAGTACTTC. Amino acids: CASSPDRGRYYEQYF.